The 16 T cell receptor beta chains given below trace back to one sample, sequenced in a study of T cell responses to AZD1222 COVID-19 vaccine. The repertoire was sequenced with immunoSEQ multiplex PCR; TCRdb's copy has only in-frame clones and lacks some. Found here are 110,000 or so clones, roughly 88% of them singletons; the top ten hold around 6%. The sequences come from peripheral blood, collected 28 days after the second AZD1222 dose. The source is an adult who received the AZD1222 COVID-19 vaccine.

CDR3 loop: CAISERGGGEKLFF. The CDR3, as DNA: TGTGCCATCAGTGAGCGCGGGGGAGGTGAAAAACTGTTTTTT. The chain is built from TRBV10-3 and TRBJ1-4; weak D call: TRBD1 (5 bases). Per germline, CDR1 ENHRY and CDR2 SYGVKD. V lost 2 bases and J 7 bases, leaving 11 bases between the germline ends. The CDR3 runs to 14 residues.

The chain has TRBV10-3 and TRBJ1-6; TRBD1 matches at 7 bases. Trimming removed 11 bases from V and 7 bases from J; junction bases left unmatched: 8. There are 13 residues in the CDR3. Germline V gene lookup returns CDR1 ENHRY and CDR2 SYGVKD. The CDR3 region has the DNA TGTGCCGCGACAGGGTTGTGGAATTCACCCCTCCACTTT. It translates to CAATGLWNSPLHF.

The V gene is TRBV10-1, the J gene TRBJ1-1; D is perhaps TRBD1 (5 bases). Trimming shortened V by 2 bases and J by 8 bases, and 18 bases separated the two germline ends. CDR3 length: 15 residues. The germline V gene encodes CDR1 WNHNN and CDR2 SYGVQD (reference sequence). The CDR3 DNA reads TGCGCCAGCAGTGAGACGAGAGGACATGAGTCCGAAGCTTTCTTT. Translated, it gives CASSETRGHESEAFF.

The genes are TRBV6-5 and TRBJ2-2, with 10 bases matching TRBD1. J gave up 6 bases and V 4 bases, and 8 bases lay outside the gene matches. In germline, CDR1 is MNHEY, CDR2 SVGAGI. There are 16 residues in the CDR3. The CDR3 nucleotides read TGTGCCAGCAGTTCTCAAGTGGGGACAGGGGCCGGGGAGCTGTTTTTT. Its protein is CASSSQVGTGAGELFF.

The V call is TRBV2, the J call TRBJ2-2; possibly TRBD2 for D (7 bases). Trimming stripped 0 bases from V and 1 base from J, with 9 bases between. CDR3 size: 16 residues. Per germline, CDR1 SNHLY and CDR2 FYNNEI. In DNA form, the CDR3 reads TGTGCCAGCAGTGAAGCTAGGGGGGGGAACACCGGGGAGCTGTTTTTT. Translated: CASSEARGGNTGELFF.

The V call is TRBV9, the J call TRBJ2-3; D tentatively fits TRBD1 or TRBD2 (5 bases each). Germline values: CDR1 SGDLS, CDR2 YYNGEE. The CDR3 covers 14 residues. V dropped 2 bases and J dropped 4 bases, with 11 bases sitting between them. CDR3 DNA sequence: TGTGCCAGCAGCGTGTCCCCGGGGCCAGATACGCAGTATTTT. Amino acids: CASSVSPGPDTQYF.

This chain joins TRBV28 and TRBJ1-2; TRBD1 agrees at 12 bases. This CDR3 has 14 residues. The V segment lost 6 bases and the J segment 8 bases; nucleotides outside the gene matches: 7. Germline values: CDR1 MDHEN, CDR2 SYDVKM. Written as DNA, the CDR3 is TGTGCCAGCAGCTCCGGGACAGGGGGCGGCGGCTACACCTTC. Translation: CASSSGTGGGGYTF.

The chain recombines TRBV29-1 with TRBJ1-1; no clear D. Germline CDR1 SQVTM, CDR2 ANQGSEA. The germline V and J ends were trimmed by 4 bases and 4 bases, with 13 bases remaining between them. The CDR3 consists of 13 residues. The DNA for the CDR3 is TGCAGCGTTGTTGTTTGGGCCCGCACTGAAGCTTTCTTT. It specifies CSVVVWARTEAFF.

This chain uses TRBV10-3 with TRBJ1-1; 7 bases agree with TRBD1. Germline V gene data show CDR1 as ENHRY and CDR2 as SYGVKD. The CDR3 is 14 amino acids. The trim removed 6 bases at V and 4 bases at J, leaving 8 bases unmatched. CDR3 nucleotides: TGTGCCATCAGCGAACTAGGGGGCTTCACTGAAGCTTTCTTT. It encodes CAISELGGFTEAFF.

This clone was observed a handful of times. This chain uses TRBV6-5 with TRBJ1-6; possible D gene TRBD1, 5 bases. Trimming removed 2 bases at V and 14 bases at J, with 13 bases between. There are 13 residues in the CDR3. Germline assignment: CDR1 MNHEY and CDR2 SVGAGI. CDR3 sequence reads: CASSYVQGQTLHF. The CDR3 DNA sequence: TGTGCCAGCAGTTACGTCCAGGGCCAAACCCTCCACTTT.

The rearrangement links TRBV7-2 to TRBJ2-7; 10 bases line up with TRBD1. This CDR3 comprises 15 residues. The germline V gene encodes CDR1 SGHTA and CDR2 FQGNSA. J gave up 2 bases and V 5 bases, and 6 bases lay outside the gene matches. The CDR3 here is CASSSAGTGAYEQYF. The CDR3 DNA follows: TGTGCCAGCAGCAGCGCCGGGACAGGGGCCTACGAGCAGTACTTC. The full variable domain, in which reference TRBV7-2 and TRBJ2-7 provide the parts outside the CDR3, is GAGVSQSPSNKVTEKGKDVELRCDPISGHTALYWYRQSLGQGLEFLIYFQGNSAPDKSGLPSDRFSAERTGGSVSTLTIQRTQQEDSAVYLCASSSAGTGAYEQYFGPGTRLTVT.

The J gene is TRBJ1-2, the V gene TRBV11-2; D possibly corresponds to TRBD1 (5 bases). The germline V gene has CDR1 SGHAT and CDR2 FQNNGV. The CDR3 runs 14 residues. The germline V and J ends were trimmed by 5 bases and 5 bases, with 15 bases remaining between them. CDR3 DNA: TGTGCCAGCAGCCCCGTTCAGGGTGCGTATGGCTACACCTTC. Translated, it gives CASSPVQGAYGYTF.

The V gene is TRBV13, the J gene TRBJ1-1; D is unresolved. The germline V and J ends were trimmed by 5 bases and 4 bases, with 11 bases remaining between them. The CDR3 loop spans 13 amino acids. Germline loops: CDR1 PRHDT, CDR2 FYEKMQ (reference sequence). CDR3: CASSEGEGTEAFF. In DNA, the CDR3 is TGTGCCAGCAGCGAGGGTGAGGGCACTGAAGCTTTCTTT.

This chain links TRBV29-1 with TRBJ1-1; D is uncertain. The CDR3 length is 13 residues. Trimming removed 1 base at V and 1 base at J, with 7 bases between. CDR1 and CDR2 (germline): SQVTM, ANQGSEA. The CDR3 DNA follows: TGCAGCGTTGAAGTCAAAGAGAACACTGAAGCTTTCTTT. Protein: CSVEVKENTEAFF.

The chain employs TRBV10-3 and TRBJ2-2; no definite D call. Germline V gives CDR1 ENHRY, CDR2 SYGVKD. V was shortened by 3 bases and J by 6 bases, with 2 bases between the two germline ends. The CDR3 is made up of 11 amino acids. CDR3 sequence reads: CAISDAGELFF. The DNA of the CDR3 is TGTGCCATCAGTGATGCCGGGGAGCTGTTTTTT.

This clone was picked up one time. CDR3 in DNA: TGCGCCAGCAGTGACGGGGGCTCGAGGAATGAGCAGTTCTTC. It is translated as CASSDGGSRNEQFF. The V gene is TRBV10-1, the J gene TRBJ2-1; perhaps D is TRBD1 or TRBD2 (6 bases each). The germline V gene encodes CDR1 WNHNN and CDR2 SYGVQD (reference sequence). With 3 bases removed from V and 7 bases from J, the gap between germline ends came to 13 bases. The CDR3 consists of 14 residues.